What follows are 26 T cell receptor beta chains derived from one specimen sequenced in a study of control samples from healthy donors and cancer patients. The repertoire was sequenced with immunoSEQ multiplex PCR; TCRdb's copy has only in-frame clones and lacks some. The table lists just under 100,000 clones, 80% to 95% of them singletons. The specimen was blood. These TCRs come from a man between 18 and 35 years old in good health.

The chain joins TRBV7-8 to TRBJ1-2; D is uncertain. The CDR3 covers 12 residues. V was cut by 7 bases and J by 4 bases, with 10 bases left in between. CDR1 and CDR2 (germline): SGHVS, FQNEAQ. CDR3 DNA: TGTGCCAGCACCGATGTGGCCTATGGCTACACCTTC. Residues: CASTDVAYGYTF.

J is TRBJ2-5 and V is TRBV5-6; TRBD2 aligns across 7 bases. Germline CDR1 and CDR2: SGHDT and YYEEEE. The length of the CDR3 is 17 residues. The V segment lost 0 bases and the J segment 0 bases; nucleotides outside the gene matches: 8. The chain's CDR3 is CASSLVVPSGYQETQYF. In DNA form, the CDR3 reads TGTGCCAGCAGCTTGGTGGTTCCTAGCGGATACCAAGAGACCCAGTACTTC.

The chain recombines TRBV4-1 with TRBJ2-1; 13 bases are shared with TRBD2. CDR1 is MGHRA, CDR2 YSYEKL, per germline. The trim removed 7 bases at V and 7 bases at J, leaving 13 bases unmatched. This CDR3 spans 17 amino acids. CDR3 amino acids: CASTAAETSGGINEQFF. The CDR3 DNA reads TGCGCCAGCACCGCAGCTGAGACTAGCGGGGGGATAAATGAGCAGTTCTTC.

V usage is TRBV5-5 and J usage is TRBJ2-1; TRBD2 matches at 8 bases. This CDR3 contains 16 residues. Germline V gene sequence: CDR1 SGHKS, CDR2 YYEKEE (reference sequence). The V and J ends lost 4 bases and 7 bases, in that order; junction bases with no gene match: 13. The CDR3 loop reads CASSPPGGQGGNEQFF. Here the CDR3 DNA reads TGTGCCAGCAGCCCACCGGGGGGGCAGGGCGGAAATGAGCAGTTCTTC.

This rearrangement joins TRBV30 to TRBJ2-7; no reliable D call. Trimming shortened V by 1 base and J by 3 bases, and 13 bases separated the two germline ends. The CDR3 totals 14 residues. The germline V gene encodes CDR1 GTSNPN and CDR2 SVGIG (reference sequence). In DNA, the CDR3 is TGTGCCTGGAGTGCAGGCCCTACGAACTACGAGCAGTACTTC. This codes for CAWSAGPTNYEQYF.

The sample holds a few counts of this clone. V and J are TRBV4-1 and TRBJ1-1; possible D gene TRBD1, 5 bases. The CDR3 consists of 15 residues. Trimming shortened V by 3 bases and J by 5 bases, and 16 bases separated the two germline ends. Germline values: CDR1 MGHRA, CDR2 YSYEKL. The chain's CDR3 is CASSHNRGARTEAFF. CDR3 DNA sequence: TGCGCCAGCAGCCACAACCGCGGGGCGAGGACTGAAGCTTTCTTT.

The chain combines TRBV3-1 (or the pseudogene TRBV3-2) with TRBJ1-2, with D possibly being TRBD1 (5 bases). The CDR3 has 13 amino acids. The V end was cut by 6 bases, the J end by 6 bases, with 14 bases between. Germline V gene lookup returns CDR1 LGHDT and CDR2 YNNKEL (reference sequence). Written as DNA, the CDR3 is TGTGCCAGCAGTCCCACGGGAGGGGATGGCTACACCTTC. Amino acids: CASSPTGGDGYTF.

The table lists this clone with a count of one. The genes are TRBV10-2 and TRBJ1-5; possibly TRBD1 for D (5 bases). V lost 6 bases and J lost 0, with 15 bases in between. This CDR3 spans 16 amino acids. Looked up from germline, CDR1 is WSHSY and CDR2 is SAAADI. In nucleotides, the CDR3 is TGCGCCAGCAGCCAGGGAGGAGGATATAGCAATCAGCCCCAGCATTTT. It translates to CASSQGGGYSNQPQHF.

The chain uses TRBV12-5 and TRBJ2-3, with 10 bases identical to TRBD1. Germline-derived CDR1 and CDR2 are LGHNT and FRNRAP. Germline trimming cut 6 bases from V and 6 bases from J; bases unmatched to any gene: 9. The CDR3 length is 15 residues. The CDR3, as DNA: TGTGCTAGTGGCCGCCCCGGACAGGGGGATGATACGCAGTATTTT. This sequence encodes CASGRPGQGDDTQYF.

The genes are TRBV27 and TRBJ2-7; D gene uncertain. Germline values: CDR1 MNHEY, CDR2 SMNVEV (reference sequence). The V and J ends lost 5 bases and 0 bases respectively, with 8 bases between them. The CDR3 contains 13 residues. The CDR3 is CASSRSASYEQYF. The CDR3 DNA reads TGTGCCAGCAGTCGCTCAGCCTCCTACGAGCAGTACTTC.

The chain links TRBV19 to TRBJ1-4; D remains unclear. The germline V and J ends were trimmed by 5 bases and 8 bases, with 9 bases remaining between them. The CDR3 loop spans 12 amino acids. Germline CDR1 reads LNHDA; CDR2 reads SQIVND (reference sequence). In nucleotides, the CDR3 is TGTGCCAGTAGTCGAGATACGGAAAAACTGTTTTTT. This sequence encodes CASSRDTEKLFF.

This clone was detected once. This chain joins TRBV27 and TRBJ1-1; D unclear. Germline V gene lookup returns CDR1 MNHEY and CDR2 SMNVEV (reference sequence). The CDR3 has 13 residues. V gave up 0 bases and J gave up 5 bases, with 7 bases separating them. CDR3 sequence (DNA): TGTGCCAGCAGTTTATCGCTAGGGACTGAAGCTTTCTTT. Encoded protein: CASSLSLGTEAFF.

The CDR3 DNA reads as TGTGCCAGCAGCTTATACCTGCTAAACAATGAGCAGTTCTTC. As protein: CASSLYLLNNEQFF. The chain is built from TRBV7-9 and TRBJ2-1; no clear D gene. V was shortened by 2 bases and J by 5 bases, with 10 bases between the two germline ends. CDR3 length: 14 amino acids. Looked up from germline, CDR1 is SEHNR and CDR2 is FQNEAQ (reference sequence).

The chain couples TRBV4-1 to TRBJ2-7, with 7 positions matching TRBD2. CDR1 and CDR2 (germline): MGHRA, YSYEKL. This CDR3 has 15 amino acids. The trim removed 1 base at V and 6 bases at J, leaving 9 bases unmatched. CDR3 sequence: CASSQVDGLVGEQYF. CDR3 sequence (DNA): TGCGCCAGCAGCCAAGTGGATGGACTAGTCGGCGAGCAGTACTTC.

The rearrangement joins TRBV5-1 to TRBJ2-5; no firm D call. The length of the CDR3 is 11 residues. The V gene's germline CDR1 is SGHRS and CDR2 YFSETQ. V was shortened by 1 base and J by 4 bases, with 2 bases between the two germline ends. The CDR3 spells CASSLRETQYF. The CDR3 nucleotides are TGCGCCAGCAGCTTGAGAGAGACCCAGTACTTC.

The J gene is TRBJ2-3, the V gene TRBV19, with TRBD2 identical over 7 bases. J lost 4 bases, V lost 3 bases, and 19 bases had no gene match. The CDR3 runs to 19 residues. CDR1 is LNHDA and CDR2 is SQIVND in the germline V gene (reference sequence). CDR3 DNA: TGTGCCAGTAGTATGAAGGGCTCACCGTTCGCGGGAGCCTCAGATACGCAGTATTTT. Protein product: CASSMKGSPFAGASDTQYF.

This clone was detected a few times. This chain connects TRBV30 to TRBJ1-2; D gene unclear. V was clipped by 0 bases and J by 2 bases, with 10 bases between them. In germline, CDR1 is GTSNPN, CDR2 SVGIG (reference sequence). CDR3 length: 14 amino acids. The CDR3, as DNA: TGTGCCTGGAGTGTAAAGGAACCCAACTATGGCTACACCTTC. It encodes CAWSVKEPNYGYTF.

The chain carries TRBV6-1 and TRBJ2-6, with D uncertain. Germline values: CDR1 MNHNS, CDR2 SASEGT. The CDR3 length is 18 residues. V shed 3 bases and J shed 0 bases, with 15 bases lying between them. The CDR3 loop is CASSDPQTASSGANVLTF. The CDR3, as DNA: TGTGCCAGCAGTGACCCCCAGACGGCCAGCTCTGGGGCCAACGTCCTGACTTTC.

The V and J genes are TRBV6-6 and TRBJ2-5; D is undetermined. CDR3 length: 13 amino acids. Between the trimmed V and J ends, which lost 5 bases and 4 bases, there was a span of 11 bases. Germline V gives CDR1 MNHNY, CDR2 SVGAGI (reference sequence). The CDR3 DNA reads as TGTGCCAGCAGTGTTCTAGACCCAGAGACCCAGTACTTC. Its protein is CASSVLDPETQYF.

A few counts support this clone. The DNA of the CDR3 is TGTGCCAGCAGCTTAAGACAGGGTGGCTACACCTTC. It codes for CASSLRQGGYTF. The chain links TRBV11-2 to TRBJ1-2; 7 bases are shared with TRBD1. The ends lost 2 bases at V and 7 bases at J; junction bases unmatched: 1. The CDR3 length is 12 residues. Germline V CDR1 and CDR2: SGHAT, FQNNGV.

This clone was counted once. This rearrangement joins TRBV3-1 (or the pseudogene TRBV3-2) to TRBJ2-1, with D possibly TRBD2 on 7 matching bases. V shed 4 bases and J shed 5 bases, with 15 bases lying between them. The CDR3 extends over 15 amino acids. In germline, CDR1 is LGHDT, CDR2 YNNKEL (reference sequence). CDR3: CASSPRGGGNNEQFF. The CDR3 region has the DNA TGTGCCAGCAGCCCCCGAGGGGGAGGGAACAATGAGCAGTTCTTC.

CDR3 DNA sequence: TGTGCCAGCAGTTATTCGGGGGCCGGGGAAGCTTTCTTT. Translating gives CASSYSGAGEAFF. The rearrangement uses TRBV6-5 and TRBJ1-1; maybe TRBD1 (6 bases). Deletions cut 3 bases from V and 8 bases from J, with 13 bases between. The CDR3 is 13 residues long. The germline V gene has CDR1 MNHEY and CDR2 SVGAGI.

The V gene is TRBV13, the J gene TRBJ2-7; D may be TRBD1 (5 bases). V lost 4 bases and J lost 4, with 14 bases in between. CDR1 PRHDT and CDR2 FYEKMQ come from the germline V gene (reference sequence). The CDR3 is made up of 14 amino acids. The CDR3 here is CASSSRSDSYEQYF. CDR3 nucleotide sequence: TGTGCCAGCAGCTCCCGTTCCGACAGTTACGAGCAGTACTTC.

This clone appeared once. The chain combines TRBV5-4 with TRBJ2-5; TRBD1 might be the D (5 bases). The V and J ends lost 2 bases and 2 bases respectively, with 10 bases between them. The germline V gene encodes CDR1 SGHNT and CDR2 YYREEE (reference sequence). The CDR3 consists of 14 residues. As DNA, the CDR3 is TGTGCCAGCAGCTTTCAGGGTTTTCAAGAGACCCAGTACTTC. This translates into CASSFQGFQETQYF.

This chain uses TRBV14 with TRBJ1-6; D might be TRBD1 (5 bases). The germline CDR1 and CDR2 sequences are SGHDN and FVKESK. The CDR3 runs 16 residues. V gave up 0 bases and J gave up 7 bases, with 13 bases separating them. The CDR3 loop reads CASSQDPTELNSPLHF. The DNA for the CDR3 is TGTGCCAGCAGCCAAGACCCGACAGAATTAAATTCACCCCTCCACTTT.

The chain is built from TRBV2 and TRBJ2-3; the D gene could be TRBD1 or TRBD2 (6 bases each). Deletions cut 10 bases from V and 0 bases from J, with 17 bases between. The CDR3 is made up of 15 amino acids. Looked up from germline, CDR1 is SNHLY and CDR2 is FYNNEI. CDR3 sequence reads: CATSRGDASTDTQYF. For the CDR3, the DNA is TGTGCCACCTCTAGGGGGGATGCGAGCACAGATACGCAGTATTTT.